A single sample gave rise to the 17 T cell receptor beta chains below, sequenced in a study of blood T cell repertoires in COVID-19. The table came from immunoSEQ multiplex PCR; TCRdb's copy has only in-frame clones and leaves some out. The sample lists under 300,000 clones, around nine tenths occurring once. Sequencing used PBMCs or T cells enriched from blood (not recorded which). The receptors were sampled from a woman between 55 and 75 years old who had recovered from COVID-19.

This clone was seen only once. The gene calls are TRBV21-1 and TRBJ2-2; the D call TRBD1 from the table was never checked on the DNA. TRBV21-1 is termed a pseudogene. CDR3 length equals 18 residues. The CDR3 spells CASSKVGAGRANTGELFF. The CDR3, as DNA: TGTGCCAGCAGCAAAGTAGGGGCAGGCCGCGCGAACACCGGGGAGCTGTTTTTT.

With respect to this clone: Other nucleotide sequences from this sample produce the same CDR3. The chain combines TRBV5-1 with TRBJ1-1, with TRBD1 matching 8 bases. Trimming removed 0 bases from V and 0 bases from J; junction bases left unmatched: 1. This CDR3 comprises 15 residues. Germline assignment: CDR1 SGHRS and CDR2 YFSETQ. DNA for the CDR3: TGCGCCAGCAGCTTGGGGACAGGGATGAACACTGAAGCTTTCTTT. This translates into CASSLGTGMNTEAFF.

The CDR3 bases are TGTGCCAGCAGCAATTTAGCGGGGGGGCGAGAGACCCAGTACTTC. It specifies CASSNLAGGRETQYF. The V and J genes are TRBV3-1 (or the pseudogene TRBV3-2) and TRBJ2-5; 11 bases line up with TRBD2. Germline V gene lookup returns CDR1 LGHDT and CDR2 YNNKEL (reference sequence). V shed 5 bases, J shed 4 bases, and the junction held 6 bases outside the gene matches. This CDR3 region has 15 residues.

This CDR3 reads CASSLGQGGIYEQYF. The CDR3 nucleotides are TGTGCCAGCAGCCTGGGACAGGGGGGGATCTACGAGCAGTACTTC. This chain links TRBV5-4 with TRBJ2-7; TRBD1 agrees at 11 bases. Germline V gene data show CDR1 as SGHNT and CDR2 as YYREEE (reference sequence). V shed 4 bases and J 3 bases; nucleotides not matched to a gene: 6. The CDR3 sequence is 15 residues long.

V gene TRBV6-4 combines with J gene TRBJ1-4; D gene uncertain. CDR3 size: 10 residues. The V end lost 7 bases, the J end lost 11 bases, and 8 bases lay between the germline ends. Germline values: CDR1 MRHNA, CDR2 SNTAGT. The CDR3 is CASIHGKLFF. The CDR3 DNA sequence: TGTGCCAGCATACATGGCAAACTGTTTTTT.

The chain combines TRBV19 with TRBJ1-1, with a weak D call TRBD1 (6 bases). Trimming took 6 bases from V and 0 from J, leaving 14 bases between them. Germline values: CDR1 LNHDA, CDR2 SQIVND (reference sequence). This CDR3 is 15 amino acids long. The CDR3 spells CASSPGHLLNTEAFF. In nucleotides, the CDR3 is TGTGCCAGTAGCCCGGGACATCTCCTGAACACTGAAGCTTTCTTT.

Remarks on this clone: Different DNA sequences within this sample yield the same CDR3. V usage is TRBV30 and J usage is TRBJ1-3; D unclear. CDR1 and CDR2 from the germline V gene are GTSNPN and SVGIG (reference sequence). Trimming cost V 5 bases and J 0 bases, with 8 bases left between them. The CDR3 runs 13 residues. Written as DNA, the CDR3 is TGTGCCTGGTCGCGGGGCTCTGGAAACACCATATATTTT. It is translated as CAWSRGSGNTIYF.

V is TRBV10-3 and J is TRBJ2-3; 7 nucleotides line up with TRBD2. V dropped 3 bases and J dropped 0; count of bases not matched to a gene: 9. Per germline, CDR1 ENHRY and CDR2 SYGVKD. There are 17 residues in the CDR3. Here the CDR3 reads CAISDTGGPTSTDTQYF. CDR3 sequence (DNA): TGTGCCATCAGTGATACGGGGGGTCCAACTAGCACAGATACGCAGTATTTT.

This sequence joins TRBV10-3 and TRBJ2-5; 9 bases match TRBD2. This CDR3 is built from 15 residues. V was clipped by 4 bases and J by 3 bases; unmatched bases: 6. The germline CDR1 and CDR2 sequences are ENHRY and SYGVKD. The CDR3 here is CAISVAGGQEETQYF. The CDR3 nucleotides read TGTGCCATCAGTGTGGCGGGGGGGCAAGAAGAGACCCAGTACTTC.

The rearrangement uses TRBV6-5 and TRBJ1-6; maybe TRBD1 (5 bases). Trimming removed 0 bases at V and 6 bases at J, with 9 bases between. The germline V gene encodes CDR1 MNHEY and CDR2 SVGAGI. This CDR3 contains 15 residues. The CDR3 nucleotides are TGTGCCAGCAGTTACTCGAGCAGGGCTAATTCACCCCTCCACTTT. Protein: CASSYSSRANSPLHF.

The chain recombines TRBV5-4 with TRBJ2-2; the match to TRBD2 covers 9 bases. Germline V gives CDR1 SGHNT, CDR2 YYREEE (reference sequence). The CDR3 length is 15 residues. Trimming took 4 bases from V and 6 from J; bases not matched to a gene: 7. The CDR3 loop reads CASSQAGGRAGELFF. The CDR3 nucleotides are TGTGCCAGCAGCCAAGCGGGAGGCCGGGCCGGGGAGCTGTTTTTT.

V and J are TRBV11-1 and TRBJ1-1; 7 bases align to TRBD1. Germline V gene sequence: CDR1 SGHAT, CDR2 FQDESV (reference sequence). The CDR3 has 15 amino acids. J gave up 7 bases and V 5 bases, and 13 bases lay outside the gene matches. This CDR3 is CASSPITGADFEAFF. CDR3 sequence (DNA): TGTGCCAGCAGCCCCATTACAGGGGCGGATTTTGAAGCTTTCTTT.

This clone was detected only once. Here the CDR3 reads CASSATSYGYTF. Here the CDR3 DNA reads TGTGCCAGCAGCGCTACTTCCTATGGCTACACCTTC. The V call is TRBV9, the J call TRBJ1-2, with D unclear. The CDR3 is made up of 12 amino acids. The V gene lost 3 bases and the J gene lost 4 bases, with 7 bases spanning the gap. Germline V gene data show CDR1 as SGDLS and CDR2 as YYNGEE.

This clone showed up just once. This chain joins TRBV5-1 and TRBJ2-7; 9 nucleotides align to TRBD2. Germline V lookup: CDR1 SGHRS, CDR2 YFSETQ. The trim removed 7 bases at V and 2 bases at J, leaving 10 bases unmatched. The CDR3 consists of 15 residues. The DNA for the CDR3 is TGCGCCAGCTCCCCGGGTGCTAGCGGGACCTACGAGCAGTACTTC. Protein: CASSPGASGTYEQYF.

The J gene is TRBJ1-1, the V gene TRBV18, with 7 bases lining up with TRBD1. Trimming at V came to 1 base and at J to 5 bases, leaving 7 bases not matched to a gene. Germline-derived CDR1 and CDR2 are KGHSH and LQKENI. The CDR3 has 15 amino acids. The CDR3 bases are TGTGCCAGCTCACCACAGACAGGGCGACAAACTGAAGCTTTCTTT. It specifies CASSPQTGRQTEAFF.

Comments on this clone: The sample holds other DNA sequences that translate to the same CDR3. The chain is built from TRBV5-1 and TRBJ2-3; no firm D call. The CDR3 loop spans 12 amino acids. Germline lookup yields CDR1 SGHRS and CDR2 YFSETQ. V dropped 4 bases and J dropped 2 bases, with 5 bases sitting between them. In DNA form, the CDR3 reads TGCGCCAGCAGCCCTAACACAGATACGCAGTATTTT. Residues: CASSPNTDTQYF.

This sequence joins TRBV6-6 and TRBJ2-1; 10 bases are a match to TRBD2. The CDR3 is made up of 14 amino acids. With V trimmed by 2 bases and J by 5 bases, 0 bases remained unmatched. Germline assignment: CDR1 MNHNY and CDR2 SVGAGI (reference sequence). CDR3 region: CASSYTSGDNEQFF. For the CDR3, the DNA is TGTGCCAGCAGTTACACTAGCGGGGACAATGAGCAGTTCTTC.